Listed here is a single T cell receptor beta chain. Collection occurred without any documented infections or immune events in donors. The sample is drawn from a study of identifying expanded T cells in peripheral blood. Between the trimmed V and J ends, which lost 9 bases and 10 bases, there was a span of 21 bases. The germline gives CDR1 LGHNT, CDR2 FRNRAP. There are 14 residues in the CDR3. Data came from immunoSEQ multiplex PCR; TCRdb stores just in-frame clones and leaves some out. Of 95,000 or so clones detected, approximately 83% appear once; the ten largest clones hold around 5.6%. This receptor was identified in a person aged 18 to 69 in good health. Source material: blood. This chain links TRBV12-5 with TRBJ1-4, with a weak D call TRBD1 (6 bases). CDR3 coding DNA: TGTGCTAGCTCTCGGGGCACAGTGGGGGCAAAACTGTTTTTT. As protein: CASSRGTVGAKLFF.